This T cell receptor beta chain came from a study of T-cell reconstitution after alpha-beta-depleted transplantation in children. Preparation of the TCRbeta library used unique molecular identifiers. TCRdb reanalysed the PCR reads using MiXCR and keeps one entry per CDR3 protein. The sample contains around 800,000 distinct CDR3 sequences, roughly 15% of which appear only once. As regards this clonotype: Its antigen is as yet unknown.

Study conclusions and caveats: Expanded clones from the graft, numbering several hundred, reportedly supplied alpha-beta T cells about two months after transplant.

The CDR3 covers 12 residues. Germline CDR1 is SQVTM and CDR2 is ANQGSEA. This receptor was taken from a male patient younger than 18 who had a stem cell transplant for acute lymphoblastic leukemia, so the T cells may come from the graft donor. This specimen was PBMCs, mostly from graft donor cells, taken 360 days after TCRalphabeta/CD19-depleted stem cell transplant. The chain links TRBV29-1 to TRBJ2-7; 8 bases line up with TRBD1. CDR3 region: CRATGGTGEQYF. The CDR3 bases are TGCAGGGCTACAGGGGGGACGGGGGAGCAGTACTTC.